A selection of T cell receptor beta chains follows, all from one sample in a study of response to subunit inactivated influenza vaccine. MiXCR, applied by TCRdb to the RT-PCR reads, yields one record per CDR3 protein. The table records about 700,000 distinct CDR3 sequences, 14% of them present only once. This specimen was PBMCs from blood, taken 14 to 15 days before vaccination. These receptor sequences come from a man aged 50 to 60 who received an inactivated influenza vaccine. Both conserved end residues are part of each CDR3. A D gene is named only where the DNA matches it firmly. Size tells how often a clone was seen (once, few, many) or the class of an expanded clone, and some rows leave it out.

TRBJ2-5,-,-,TRBV12-3/TRBV12-4,TGTGCCAGCAGTCCGACAGGCCAAACCGGAGAGACCCAGTACTTC,CASSPTGQTGETQYF
TRBJ2-4,-,few,TRBV5-1,TGCGCCAGCAGCCTCGAAGACATTCAGTACTTC,CASSLEDIQYF
TRBJ1-1,-,few,TRBV12-3/TRBV12-4,TGTGCCAGCAGTTTCGTTAGCTCGGGCACTGAAGCTTTCTTT,CASSFVSSGTEAFF
TRBJ2-3,TRBD2,-,TRBV6-1,TGTGCCAGCAGTGAATACACTAGCGGGGGTGAAGTGCCAGATACGCAGTATTTT,CASSEYTSGGEVPDTQYF
TRBJ2-5,-,-,TRBV29-1,TGCAGCGTTGCAAGGAGATTGGGAGAGACCCAGTACTTC,CSVARRLGETQYF
TRBJ2-1,TRBD2,many,TRBV3-1,TGTGCCAGCACACTAGCGGGAGGAAGGCGGAATGAGCAGTTCTTC,CASTLAGGRRNEQFF
TRBJ2-7,-,few,TRBV6-1,TGTGCCAGCAGCCTTTACCCCTCCGGAGCCTACGAGCAGTACTTC,CASSLYPSGAYEQYF
TRBJ2-1,TRBD2,-,TRBV11-1,TGTGCCAGCAGCTCGCCCGGCCTAACTAGCGGGAGGGAGGATGAGCAGTTCTTC,CASSSPGLTSGREDEQFF
TRBJ1-5,TRBD1,-,TRBV10-3,TGTGCCATCCGGACAGGCCGTGAGGGGCCCCAGCATTTT,CAIRTGREGPQHF
TRBJ1-1,TRBD1,many,TRBV7-9,TGTGCCAGCACCAGAGGGGGCTTGAACACTGAAGCTTTCTTT,CASTRGGLNTEAFF
TRBJ2-1,-,few,TRBV28,TGTGCCAGCAGTTCCGGACTATTTACCCCCAATGAGCAGTTCTTC,CASSSGLFTPNEQFF
TRBJ1-3,TRBD1,many,TRBV28,TGTGCCAGCAGTTTTGGGGACAGCGGAAACACCATATATTTT,CASSFGDSGNTIYF
TRBJ1-4,-,few,TRBV5-1,TGCGCCAGCAGCCGATACGCAGCAACTAATGAAAAACTGTTTTTT,CASSRYAATNEKLFF
TRBJ1-3,-,few,TRBV4-3,TGCGCCAGCAGCCAAGATCGATGGGGACGCTCTGGAAACACCATATATTTT,CASSQDRWGRSGNTIYF
TRBJ2-4,-,-,TRBV9,TGTGCCAGCAGCCCAACTAGAGCGACCAAAAACATTCAGTACTTC,CASSPTRATKNIQYF
TRBJ1-4,-,few,TRBV7-9,TGTGCCAGCAGCCCTCAAGAAAAACTGTTTTTT,CASSPQEKLFF
TRBJ1-6,-,many,TRBV4-3,TGCGCCAGCAGCCAAGCGTCTGAGGGCCCTCTACGGAATTCACCCCTCCACTTT,CASSQASEGPLRNSPLHF
TRBJ2-7,-,few,TRBV20-1,TGCAGTGCTAGAGAGGTTACAGGCTACGAGCAGTACTTC,CSAREVTGYEQYF
TRBJ2-7,-,-,TRBV6-2/TRBV6-3,TGTGCCAGCAGTTTTCACGCAGGAGAGTTTGGCTACGAGCAGTACTTC,CASSFHAGEFGYEQYF
TRBJ2-2,TRBD2,-,TRBV7-9,TGTAGTTCAGCGGGAGTTAACGGGGAGCTGTTTTTT,CSSAGVNGELFF
TRBJ2-2,-,many,TRBV14,TGTGCCAGCAGCGCCCTCGGGGGAGCCGGGGAGCTGTTTTTT,CASSALGGAGELFF
TRBJ2-7,-,-,TRBV4-3,TGCGCCAGCAGCCAAGAGCCAGGGGCCGAGCAGTACTTC,CASSQEPGAEQYF
TRBJ1-2,-,few,TRBV5-1,TGCGCCAGCAGCTTGGCTGTGCAGGGGAACTATGGCTACACCTTC,CASSLAVQGNYGYTF
TRBJ2-7,-,-,TRBV11-2,TGTGCCAGCAGCTTAGAAAGTAGTGGGGTCTACGAGCAGTACTTC,CASSLESSGVYEQYF
TRBJ1-5,TRBD1,-,TRBV5-5,TGTGCCAGCAGCTCCGCAGGGGGCCGTCAGCCCCAGCATTTT,CASSSAGGRQPQHF
TRBJ2-7,TRBD1,many,TRBV6-1,TGTGCCAGCAGTAGCTGGACAGGTGTCTCCTACGAGCAGTACTTC,CASSSWTGVSYEQYF
TRBJ2-5,TRBD2,-,TRBV15,TGTGCAGCCAGTGGGGGGGGAGGATCGGAGACCCAGTACTTC,CAASGGGGSETQYF
TRBJ2-7,TRBD1,few,TRBV14,TGTGCCAGCAGCCAATGGACAGGGGCCTACGAGCAGTACTTC,CASSQWTGAYEQYF
TRBJ2-7,-,-,TRBV20-1,TGCAGTGCTAGAGTATTTGTCAGCCTAAAGACCCCCTACGAGCAGTACTTC,CSARVFVSLKTPYEQYF
TRBJ1-1,TRBD1,few,TRBV7-9,TGTGCCAGCAGACCCCAGGGGGCCGGGAACACTGAAGCTTTCTTT,CASRPQGAGNTEAFF
TRBJ1-1,-,many,TRBV4-3,TGCGCCAGCAGCCAAGATAAACGGGCCGTAGCTTTCTTT,CASSQDKRAVAFF
TRBJ1-2,-,-,TRBV29-1,TGCAGCGTAGACTCATTTGGTGGCTACACCTTC,CSVDSFGGYTF
TRBJ2-3,TRBD2,few,TRBV14,TGTGCCAGCAGCTCTCTCAGCCGGAGTAGCGGGGCGAGCACAGATACGCAGTATTTT,CASSSLSRSSGASTDTQYF
TRBJ2-2,TRBD2,few,TRBV7-6,TGTGCCAGCAGCTTAGCTAGGACTAGCGGTAACACCGGGGAGCTGTTTTTT,CASSLARTSGNTGELFF
TRBJ2-3,-,-,TRBV14,TGTGCCAGCAGCCGGGACTGGATCACAGATACGCAGTATTTT,CASSRDWITDTQYF
TRBJ2-3,-,-,TRBV28,TGTGCCAGCAGTTTATATACGCAGTATTTT,CASSLYTQYF
TRBJ2-7,-,many,TRBV20-1,TGCAGTGCCTCGGACCCAAACCTAGGGGAGCAGTACTTC,CSASDPNLGEQYF
TRBJ1-1,TRBD1,few,TRBV3-1,TGTGCCAGCAGCCTAGGGACAGGGGTGGCTGAAGCTTTCTTT,CASSLGTGVAEAFF
TRBJ2-7,-,few,TRBV18,TGTGCCAGCTCACCGGCAGAGACCTACGAGCAGTACTTC,CASSPAETYEQYF
TRBJ2-2,TRBD2,many,TRBV18,TGTGCCAGCTCACCACCGCGGGGGTCGAACACCGGGGAGCTGTTTTTT,CASSPPRGSNTGELFF
TRBJ2-1,-,few,TRBV5-1,TGCGCCAGCAGCTTGGGACAGCTAACGTGGAGCTCCTACAATGAGCAGTTCTTC,CASSLGQLTWSSYNEQFF